The sequence of this T cell receptor beta chain was determined in a study of OX40 agonist ivuxolimab in advanced cancers. Study background: With a range of about 23 to 90, age averaged roughly 61 years, and nearly 85% were male. Study-level results: Among the lowest peripheral clonal expansion occurred in 0.1-3.0 mg/kg partial responders. Relative to CD4+, CD8+ T cells held more expanded clones on average.

Here immunoSEQ multiplex PCR was the method, and the copy in TCRdb shows in-frame clones only, minus some. The table shows 45,000 to 65,000 clones, with about 80% occurring only once. This clone was seen more than once but under ten times. What it recognizes is unknown. The ends lost 1 base at V and 2 bases at J; junction bases unmatched: 5. Germline V CDR1 and CDR2: LGHNT, FRNRAP. The CDR3 is 16 amino acids. The clonotype originates from an adult with an advanced solid tumor such as melanoma, head and neck, liver or kidney cancer. This sample comprised CD4+ or CD8+ T cells sorted from blood, obtained in a trial of the OX40 agonist ivuxolimab. J is TRBJ1-5 and V is TRBV12-5, with 7 bases lining up with TRBD1. The CDR3 coding sequence is TGTGCTAGTGGTTTGGGACAGGGCGTTCGCAATCAGCCCCAGCATTTT. Translation: CASGLGQGVRNQPQHF.